Following are 3 T cell receptor beta chains from one sample sequenced in a study of blood T cell repertoires in COVID-19. Sequenced by immunoSEQ multiplex PCR; TCRdb stores in-frame clones only, minus some. This sample carries approximately 400,000 clones, about 89% of them seen once, and the ten largest clones take about 1.5%. The sample taken for sequencing was PBMCs or T cells enriched from blood (not recorded which). The receptors come from a man younger than 45 who had recovered from COVID-19.

The chain is built from TRBV3-1 (or the pseudogene TRBV3-2) and TRBJ1-3; 9 bases align to TRBD1. The CDR3 has 17 amino acids. Trimming cost V 2 bases and J 2 bases; bases outside gene matches: 7. The germline gives CDR1 LGHDT, CDR2 YNNKEL (reference sequence). The CDR3 DNA sequence: TGTGCCAGCAGCCAACTATTACAGGGGGCAGCTGGAAACACCATATATTTT. Encoded protein: CASSQLLQGAAGNTIYF.

The CDR3 loop reads CAISDEDRGYEQYF. In DNA form, the CDR3 reads TGTGCCATCAGTGACGAAGACAGAGGCTACGAGCAGTACTTC. The chain is built from TRBV10-3 and TRBJ2-7, with D possibly matching TRBD1 (5 bases). CDR3 length: 14 residues. The germline V gene encodes CDR1 ENHRY and CDR2 SYGVKD. V was pared by 3 bases and J by 3 bases, with 12 bases between.

The chain joins TRBV4-3 to TRBJ2-4, with TRBD1 matching over 7 bases. This CDR3 contains 14 residues. Germline V gene data show CDR1 as LGHNA and CDR2 as YSLEER. V shed 2 bases, J shed 4 bases, and the junction held 2 bases outside the gene matches. The CDR3 DNA is TGCGCCAGCAGCCAATCGGACAGGAAAAACATTCAGTACTTC. As protein: CASSQSDRKNIQYF.